The 28 T cell receptor beta chains below all came from one sample that was sequenced in a study of cytomegalovirus exposure and HLA in healthy donors (dated by TCRdb to the late 2010s). Receptor libraries were prepared by the immunoSEQ multiplex PCR assay. For the multiplex PCR, a mixture combining 60 forward primers for TCR Vbeta segments and 13 reverse primers for TCR Jbeta segments was used. TCRdb carries this immuneACCESS record with in-frame sequences only. Its versions omit some clonotypes, under half of them owing to an unresolved V gene in the studies checked, with the rest unexplained. Within this sample are some 130,000 clones, with roughly 80% of them counted one time only. The ten largest account for approximately 8.8% of the sample. Material: PBMCs. Every receptor here comes from a woman between 45 and 60 years old in good health and CMV-seropositive.

The chain has TRBV5-1 and TRBJ2-7, with TRBD1 identical over 9 bases. Germline values: CDR1 SGHRS, CDR2 YFSETQ. The CDR3 spans 14 residues. V trimming: 4 bases; J trimming: 6 bases; junction bases outside the gene matches: 8. The CDR3 reads CASSHGTGRGEQYF. In DNA, the CDR3 is TGCGCCAGCAGCCACGGGACAGGGAGGGGCGAGCAGTACTTC.

J is TRBJ2-2 and V is TRBV1; the table's D call TRBD2 went unverified against the DNA. TRBV1 is shown as a pseudogene. There are 18 residues in the CDR3. Here the CDR3 DNA reads TGCACCAGCAGCCAAGTGTTCGCCGGGGGGTTTAACACCGGGGAGCTGTTTTTT. Amino acids: CTSSQVFAGGFNTGELFF.

The genes are TRBV28 and TRBJ1-2; possible D gene TRBD1, 5 bases. The CDR3 sequence is 17 residues long. V was cut by 5 bases and J by 4 bases, with 23 bases left in between. Germline V gene data show CDR1 as MDHEN and CDR2 as SYDVKM. This CDR3 reads CASSPVQGVLRGYGYTF. CDR3 coding DNA: TGTGCCAGCAGTCCGGTTCAGGGCGTCTTAAGGGGCTATGGCTACACCTTC.

V usage is TRBV4-1 and J usage is TRBJ2-5; D is perhaps TRBD2 (6 bases). Germline V lookup: CDR1 MGHRA, CDR2 YSYEKL. V lost 2 bases and J 4 bases, leaving 29 bases between the germline ends. The CDR3 length is 20 residues. The CDR3 here is CASSQLRGIIPGMEGETQYF. For the CDR3, the DNA is TGCGCCAGCAGCCAACTGAGAGGGATTATACCCGGGATGGAGGGAGAGACCCAGTACTTC.

The chain joins TRBV19 to TRBJ1-6; unclear D gene. Germline V lookup: CDR1 LNHDA, CDR2 SQIVND (reference sequence). The CDR3 loop spans 15 amino acids. V lost 3 bases to trimming and J lost 6 bases, with 12 bases between them. The DNA of the CDR3 is TGTGCCAGTAGTATGTACCTAGGTGGTAATTCACCCCTCCACTTT. Translation gives CASSMYLGGNSPLHF. Complete variable domain (other parts from reference TRBV19 and TRBJ1-6): DGGITQSPKYLFRKEGQNVTLSCEQNLNHDAMYWYRQDPGQGLRLIYYSQIVNDFQKGDIAEGYSVSREKKESFPLTVTSAQKNPTAFYLCASSMYLGGNSPLHFGNGTRLTVT.

This rearrangement joins TRBV5-1 to TRBJ2-5, with D uncertain. The germline V and J ends were trimmed by 0 bases and 9 bases, with 12 bases remaining between them. The CDR3 is 13 amino acids. From germline, CDR1 is SGHRS and CDR2 YFSETQ. CDR3 coding DNA: TGCGCCAGCAGCTTGGGGCCCTCCGCGGCCCAGTACTTC. It translates to CASSLGPSAAQYF.

The J gene is TRBJ2-3, the V gene TRBV7-9, with TRBD2 matching 7 bases. The CDR3 has 14 amino acids. Trimming cost V 5 bases and J 2 bases; bases outside gene matches: 4. Germline CDR1 and CDR2: SEHNR and FQNEAQ (reference sequence). Here the CDR3 reads CASSPGTNTDTQYF. The CDR3 DNA is TGTGCCAGCAGCCCCGGGACTAACACAGATACGCAGTATTTT.

The genes are TRBV7-9 and TRBJ1-1; no clear D gene. CDR3 length: 13 residues. The germline V gene has CDR1 SEHNR and CDR2 FQNEAQ (reference sequence). V was pared by 0 bases and J by 10 bases, with 12 bases between. CDR3 in DNA: TGTGCCAGCAGCTTAGCAGTGAGAACGGTAGCTTTCTTT. Translating it yields CASSLAVRTVAFF.

The genes are TRBV21-1 and TRBJ1-2; TRBD1 is taken as the D call from the table, unchecked against the DNA. TRBV21-1 is classified as a pseudogene. This CDR3 spans 14 amino acids. CDR3 protein: CASSNKQGNYGYTF. Here the CDR3 DNA reads TGTGCCAGCAGCAACAAACAGGGGAACTATGGCTACACCTTC.

Written as DNA, the CDR3 is TGTGCCAGCAGCCCGCCCCCGGGACTGTATAATTCACCCCTCCACTTT. This encodes CASSPPPGLYNSPLHF. This chain joins TRBV7-6 and TRBJ1-6; possible D gene TRBD1, 5 bases. Per germline, CDR1 SGHVS and CDR2 FNYEAQ. V was pared by 5 bases and J by 4 bases, with 15 bases between. This CDR3 is 16 amino acids long.

This clone was detected only a few times. The rearrangement joins TRBV7-9 to TRBJ2-2; D gene uncertain. CDR1 is SEHNR and CDR2 is FQNEAQ in the germline V gene (reference sequence). The CDR3 has 14 residues. Trimming cost V 4 bases and J 6 bases, with 12 bases left between them. The CDR3 region is CASSWAKTAGELFF. CDR3 DNA: TGTGCCAGCAGCTGGGCCAAAACCGCCGGGGAGCTGTTTTTT. The full variable domain, its missing parts supplied by reference TRBV7-9 and TRBJ2-2, is DTGVSQNPRHKITKRGQNVTFRCDPISEHNRLYWYRQTLGQGPEFLTYFQNEAQLEKSRLLSDRFSAERPKGSFSTLEIQRTEQGDSAMYLCASSWAKTAGELFFGEGSRLTVL.

V is TRBV6-5 and J is TRBJ2-7; 10 nucleotides line up with TRBD1. CDR1 is MNHEY and CDR2 is SVGAGI in the germline V gene. This CDR3 has 14 residues. J gave up 5 bases and V 2 bases, and 3 bases lay outside the gene matches. The CDR3 nucleotides are TGTGCCAGCAGTTACACTGACAGGGGGCACGAGCAGTACTTC. Translated: CASSYTDRGHEQYF.

The chain has TRBV5-1 and TRBJ1-2; D might be TRBD1 (6 bases). Per the germline V gene, CDR1 is SGHRS and CDR2 is YFSETQ. CDR3 length: 14 residues. Trimming left V 4 bases short and J 0 bases short, with 10 bases between. The CDR3 is CASSPGVTNYGYTF. The CDR3 bases are TGCGCCAGCAGCCCAGGGGTGACTAACTATGGCTACACCTTC.

This chain connects TRBV11-1 to TRBJ1-6; TRBD1 is a possible D gene (5 bases). This CDR3 is 14 amino acids long. Germline CDR1 and CDR2: SGHAT and FQDESV (reference sequence). Trimming pared 7 bases from V and 8 bases from J, leaving 15 bases between. DNA of the CDR3: TGTGCCAGCAAGGAGCCGGGGGACGATTCACCCCTCCACTTT. Its translation: CASKEPGDDSPLHF.

The chain joins TRBV18 to TRBJ1-5, with 7 bases fitting TRBD1. V gave up 4 bases and J gave up 6 bases; unmatched junction bases: 12. This CDR3 comprises 16 residues. The V gene's germline CDR1 is KGHSH and CDR2 LQKENI. The CDR3 DNA follows: TGTGCCAGCTCACGCACTGGCGACAGGGCTCCTCAGCCCCAGCATTTT. This encodes CASSRTGDRAPQPQHF.

This chain joins TRBV28 and TRBJ2-3, with 9 bases identical to TRBD2. CDR1 is MDHEN, CDR2 SYDVKM, per germline. The V gene end was trimmed by 4 bases and the J gene end by 0 bases; junction bases not matched to a gene: 5. CDR3 length: 16 residues. CDR3 protein: CASSSLSGGSTDTQYF. In DNA, the CDR3 is TGTGCCAGCAGTTCTCTTAGCGGGGGTAGCACAGATACGCAGTATTTT.

DNA for the CDR3: TGTGCCAGCAGCCTACAGCCTTCTGGCACAGATACGCAGTATTTT. The encoded protein is CASSLQPSGTDTQYF. The chain is built from TRBV7-8 and TRBJ2-3; D unresolved. The CDR3 covers 15 residues. With 5 bases removed from V and 1 base from J, the gap between germline ends came to 13 bases. Germline-derived CDR1 and CDR2 are SGHVS and FQNEAQ.

The V and J genes are TRBV29-1 and TRBJ1-3; D unclear. Germline lookup yields CDR1 SQVTM and CDR2 ANQGSEA. This CDR3 contains 13 residues. The V end was cut by 7 bases, the J end by 0 bases, with 10 bases between. CDR3 coding DNA: TGCAGCGCCTACCGGGACTCTGGAAACACCATATATTTT. It encodes CSAYRDSGNTIYF.

The chain is built from TRBV5-8 and TRBJ2-5, with 10 nucleotides matching TRBD2. The germline V gene has CDR1 SGHTS and CDR2 YDEGEE. The V segment lost 0 bases and the J segment 1 base; nucleotides outside the gene matches: 3. This CDR3 is built from 16 residues. CDR3 nucleotides: TGTGCCAGCAGCTTGGAAAGGACTAGCGGCCAAGAGACCCAGTACTTC. This gives the protein CASSLERTSGQETQYF.

The CDR3 DNA is TGTGCCAGCAGTGCTTACAGGCAAGCTAACTATGGCTACACCTTC. Encoded protein: CASSAYRQANYGYTF. V is TRBV2 and J is TRBJ1-2; TRBD1 might be the D (5 bases). This CDR3 has 15 amino acids. Trimming removed 4 bases at V and 0 bases at J, with 12 bases between. Germline values: CDR1 SNHLY, CDR2 FYNNEI.

The chain uses TRBV28 and TRBJ1-2; unclear D gene. The CDR3 loop spans 12 amino acids. Per the germline V gene, CDR1 is MDHEN and CDR2 is SYDVKM. The V and J ends lost 3 bases and 6 bases respectively, with 8 bases between them. The CDR3 DNA reads as TGTGCCAGCAGTTTTTCGGTCGATGGCTACACCTTC. Translating gives CASSFSVDGYTF.

J is TRBJ2-5 and V is TRBV5-4; 8 bases agree with TRBD1. The closer fit of TRBJ2-7 to the DNA end suggests the J call may be wrong. CDR1 is SGHNT, CDR2 YYREEE, per germline (reference sequence). This CDR3 is built from 14 residues. CDR3 nucleotides: TGTGCCAGCAGCGTAGACAGGGGCCCCTACGAGCAGTACTTC. This gives the protein CASSVDRGPYEQYF.

This clone rates as medium-sized. The J gene is TRBJ2-7, the V gene TRBV21-1; the D segment call TRBD1 is taken from the table without a DNA check. TRBV21-1 is a recognized pseudogene. This CDR3 region has 11 residues. The CDR3, as DNA: TGTGCCAGCAGCAAGGGGCACGAGCAGTACTTC. It codes for CASSKGHEQYF.

The chain is built from TRBV4-1 and TRBJ1-5; D possibly corresponds to TRBD1 (6 bases). The germline gives CDR1 MGHRA, CDR2 YSYEKL. This CDR3 contains 15 residues. Trimming cost V 3 bases and J 5 bases, with 14 bases left between them. DNA of the CDR3: TGCGCCAGCAGCCAGACGGACAGCCGTGATCAGCCCCAGCATTTT. Translation gives CASSQTDSRDQPQHF.

The chain employs TRBV5-4 and TRBJ1-1, with a weak D call TRBD1 (5 bases). The CDR3 contains 16 residues. Germline-derived CDR1 and CDR2 are SGHNT and YYREEE (reference sequence). Deletions cut 4 bases from V and 4 bases from J, with 20 bases between. The CDR3 nucleotides read TGTGCCAGCAGCCGTATAGGGGAAGGGGAGGGCACTGAAGCTTTCTTT. Residues: CASSRIGEGEGTEAFF. The full variable domain, completed using reference TRBV5-4 and TRBJ1-1, is ETGVTQSPTHLIKTRGQQVTLRCSSQSGHNTVSWYQQALGQGPQFIFQYYREEENGRGNFPPRFSGLQFPNYSSELNVNALELDDSALYLCASSRIGEGEGTEAFFGQGTRLTVV.

The gene calls are TRBV30 and TRBJ2-5, with D perhaps matching TRBD2 (7 bases). Germline CDR1 and CDR2: GTSNPN and SVGIG (reference sequence). V was trimmed by 0 bases and J by 2 bases, leaving 16 bases between them. The CDR3 extends over 16 amino acids. Written as DNA, the CDR3 is TGTGCCTGGAGTGTACCGGGGAGGGGGGGGCAAGAGACCCAGTACTTC. This codes for CAWSVPGRGGQETQYF.

The chain employs TRBV6-6 and TRBJ2-7; 7 nucleotides line up with TRBD1. CDR3 length: 14 residues. Losses at the gene ends were 6 bases for V and 10 bases for J; bases not matched to a gene: 15. Germline values: CDR1 MNHNY, CDR2 SVGAGI (reference sequence). This chain's CDR3 is CASRQVILGTAQYF. The CDR3 DNA sequence: TGTGCCAGCAGACAGGTTATATTGGGGACAGCACAGTACTTC.

V gene TRBV2 combines with J gene TRBJ2-7; no clear D. CDR1 is SNHLY, CDR2 FYNNEI, per germline. With 10 bases removed from V and 6 bases from J, the gap between germline ends came to 19 bases. This CDR3 region has 13 residues. The CDR3: CAIRVERSIEQYF. The CDR3 DNA is TGTGCCATCCGGGTGGAAAGGTCGATCGAGCAGTACTTC.